The 10 T cell receptor beta chains below all came from one sample that was sequenced in a study of shared clonotypes between healthy human individuals. TCRdb keeps only in-frame clones here, not all; method: immunoSEQ multiplex PCR. The sample carries approximately 1.1 million clones, more than 75% recorded once. The sequenced sample consisted of memory CD4+ T cells from PBMCs. Subset described: CD45RA-negative fraction. Receptors were obtained from a man aged 18 to 30 in good health. Some clones in this sample may be carry-over from other donors' samples.

The chain joins TRBV5-6 to TRBJ2-7, with 9 bases lining up with TRBD1. The CDR3 is 15 residues long. Germline loops: CDR1 SGHDT, CDR2 YYEEEE. V lost 1 base, J lost 3 bases, and 5 bases stayed unmatched. CDR3 DNA: TGTGCCAGCAGCTTGCAGGGACAGGGTTTCTACGAGCAGTACTTC. Amino acids: CASSLQGQGFYEQYF.

To note about this clone: Just one base apart from a much larger clone, this may be a read error. The conserved closing phenylalanine or tryptophan is absent in this CDR3, likely reflecting a read error. The chain carries TRBV6-5 and TRBJ2-7; D possibly corresponds to TRBD1 (6 bases). Trimming took 8 bases from V and 5 from J, leaving 19 bases between them. Germline CDR1 reads MNHEY; CDR2 reads SVGAGI. The CDR3 extends over 14 amino acids. Written as DNA, the CDR3 is TGTGCCAGCTGCCACCGGGACACCGCCGACGAGCAGTACCTC. This sequence encodes CASCHRDTADEQYL.

The chain couples TRBV5-1 to TRBJ1-2; D call uncertain. CDR1 is SGHRS and CDR2 is YFSETQ in the germline V gene. CDR3 size: 13 residues. Deletions cut 1 base from V and 6 bases from J, with 10 bases between. The DNA for the CDR3 is TGCGCCAGCAGCTTGTTCGGGGTGGATGGCTACACCTTC. This encodes CASSLFGVDGYTF.

The V and J genes are TRBV4-1 and TRBJ2-5; 8 bases match TRBD1. This CDR3 comprises 16 residues. The ends lost 2 bases at V and 5 bases at J; junction bases unmatched: 10. Per germline, CDR1 MGHRA and CDR2 YSYEKL. CDR3 sequence: CASSQLNGRGLETQYF. The CDR3 nucleotides are TGCGCCAGCAGCCAACTTAATGGCAGGGGGCTGGAGACCCAGTACTTC.

The genes are TRBV5-6 and TRBJ1-2, with 9 nucleotides matching TRBD1. CDR1 SGHDT and CDR2 YYEEEE come from the germline V gene. This CDR3 is 15 amino acids long. The junction had 9 bases not matched to a gene; V was cut back by 3 bases and J by 6 bases. The CDR3 bases are TGTGCCAGCAGCTCCCTGGACAGGGGCCCCCATGGCTACACCTTC. The encoded protein is CASSSLDRGPHGYTF.

This chain uses TRBV6-5 with TRBJ2-3; possible D gene TRBD2, 5 bases. This CDR3 spans 15 amino acids. The germline CDR1 and CDR2 sequences are MNHEY and SVGAGI. V was trimmed by 4 bases and J by 0 bases, leaving 11 bases between them. The CDR3 bases are TGTGCCAGCAGTTCCCCGGGAATAAGCACAGATACGCAGTATTTT. Residues: CASSSPGISTDTQYF.

The chain uses TRBV19 and TRBJ2-6, with 11 nucleotides matching TRBD2. This CDR3 is built from 18 residues. Trimming cost V 9 bases and J 4 bases; bases outside gene matches: 14. Germline CDR1 reads LNHDA; CDR2 reads SQIVND (reference sequence). The CDR3 region is CARKNSIAGGWGANVLTF. CDR3 in DNA: TGTGCCAGAAAAAACAGCATAGCGGGAGGGTGGGGGGCCAACGTCCTGACTTTC.

This clone was found a few times. CDR3 bases: TGTGCTAGTGGTTTGGTAACAGGGGGCAGGTCTGAAGCTTTCTTT. This gives the protein CASGLVTGGRSEAFF. The J gene is TRBJ1-1, the V gene TRBV12-5; 9 nucleotides align to TRBD1. After removal of 0 bases from V and 6 bases from J, the junction contained 5 bases not matched to a gene. CDR1 LGHNT and CDR2 FRNRAP come from the germline V gene. The CDR3 sequence is 15 residues long.

The chain carries TRBV5-1 and TRBJ1-1; D is undetermined. Deletions cut 5 bases from V and 0 bases from J, with 8 bases between. The germline V gene encodes CDR1 SGHRS and CDR2 YFSETQ. This CDR3 is 13 amino acids long. CDR3 residues: CASSARVNTEAFF. CDR3 DNA: TGCGCCAGCAGTGCAAGGGTGAACACTGAAGCTTTCTTT.

The chain combines TRBV6-6 with TRBJ2-7, with a weak D call TRBD1 (6 bases). The CDR3 has 11 amino acids. Germline V gives CDR1 MNHNY, CDR2 SVGAGI (reference sequence). Trimming removed 2 bases from V and 10 bases from J, with 9 bases in between. CDR3 amino acids: CASSYKGHQYF. In DNA form, the CDR3 reads TGTGCCAGCAGTTACAAGGGACACCAGTACTTC.